This T cell receptor beta chain was obtained from a study of blood T cell repertoires in COVID-19. In the study overall: PBMCs, B-cell-depleted T cells, or T cells provided the cDNA or gDNA that made up the material.

Sequenced by immunoSEQ multiplex PCR; TCRdb stores in-frame clones only, minus some. The sample lists roughly 140,000 clones, 79% occurring once. The germline gives CDR1 MGHRA, CDR2 YSYEKL. The CDR3 runs to 15 residues. J lost 5 bases, V lost 0 bases, and 5 bases had no gene match. The sequenced sample consisted of peripheral blood. The chain uses TRBV4-1 and TRBJ1-2; 8 nucleotides align to TRBD1. This clonotype was sampled from a man between 45 and 60 years old with active or convalescent COVID-19. In DNA, the CDR3 is TGCGCCAGCAGCCAAGAAAGGGACAGGTATTATGGCTACACCTTC. Protein product: CASSQERDRYYGYTF.